This is a list of T cell receptor beta chains from one sample in a study of blood T cell repertoires in COVID-19. The data were produced by immunoSEQ multiplex PCR, yet TCRdb's version contains in-frame clones alone and is incomplete. The sample comprises about 300,000 clones, more than 80% of which are singletons, and roughly 6.8% rests with the top ten. The sequenced sample was peripheral blood. These receptors originate from a woman aged 25 to 45 with COVID-19, enrolled during active disease. The CDR3 runs from the conserved cysteine through the conserved F or W. The D gene is left open where the match is weak. A clone size is listed for some rows: how often the clone was seen (once, few, many), or a class if it is expanded.

clone_size | j_call | v_call | d_call | cdr3_nt | cdr3_aa
- | TRBJ2-1 | TRBV6-2/TRBV6-3 | - | TGTGCCAGCAGTTACTCTAGCGGTTACAATGAGCAGTTCTTC | CASSYSSGYNEQFF
once | TRBJ2-4 | TRBV5-6 | - | TGTGCCAGCAGCTTCAGGGGAAGAAACATTCAGTACTTC | CASSFRGRNIQYF
few | TRBJ1-4 | TRBV6-6 | - | TGTGCCAGCAGCCCCAATAAGGGGTCGACTGAAAAACTGTTTTTT | CASSPNKGSTEKLFF
- | TRBJ2-5 | TRBV3-1/TRBV3-2 | - | TGTGCCAGCAGCCAAGATTGGGCAAGACAAGAGACCCAGTACTTC | CASSQDWARQETQYF
- | TRBJ2-3 | TRBV4-2 | - | TGTGCCAGCAGCCAAGATGCGGGGAGCACAGATACGCAGTATTTT | CASSQDAGSTDTQYF
- | TRBJ2-2 | TRBV11-3 | - | TGTGCCAGCAGCTTTACACGCACCGGGGAGCTGTTTTTT | CASSFTRTGELFF
- | TRBJ1-2 | TRBV6-5 | - | TGTGCCAGCAGTTACCGGACATCGGGTAACTATGGCTACACCTTC | CASSYRTSGNYGYTF
- | TRBJ2-7 | TRBV7-8 | - | TGTGCCAGCAGCTTAGAATCAGGGCCCTACGAGCAGTACTTC | CASSLESGPYEQYF
- | TRBJ2-7 | TRBV18 | TRBD1 | TGTGCCAGCTCACGGGACAGCTTATACGAGCAGTACTTC | CASSRDSLYEQYF
- | TRBJ1-1 | TRBV7-3 | TRBD1 | TGTGCCAGCAGCTCAGCCGGGACAGGGACTGAAGCTTTCTTT | CASSSAGTGTEAFF